Listed below are T cell receptor beta chains from one sample, sequenced in a study of blood T cell repertoires in COVID-19. Using immunoSEQ multiplex PCR, the repertoire was profiled, and TCRdb retains in-frame clones only, with some absent. The sample has tens of thousands of clones, roughly 84% seen once; the top ten hold 48%. Sequences were obtained from peripheral blood. Receptor source: a man aged 65 to 85 with acute or convalescent COVID-19. Both conserved end residues are part of each CDR3. A D gene is named only where the DNA matches it firmly. Clone sizes are given selectively: once, few, many, or a class where the clone is expanded.

TRBV11-3	TRBJ2-5	NA	few	TGTGCCAGCAGCCAAACAGTATGGGGAGCCCAGTACTTC	CASSQTVWGAQYF
TRBV4-2	TRBJ2-7	TRBD2	once	TGTGCCAGCAGCCAAGAGACTAGCCGGTCCGAGCAGTACTTC	CASSQETSRSEQYF
TRBV6-5	TRBJ2-2	NA	NA	TGTGCCAGCAGTTCCAACAGGGCCTCCAACACCGGGGAGCTGTTTTTT	CASSSNRASNTGELFF
TRBV6-5	TRBJ1-2	NA	NA	TGTGCCAGCAGCGGTGGGGGCGACTACACCTTC	CASSGGGDYTF
TRBV3-1/TRBV3-2	TRBJ2-7	TRBD2	NA	TGTGCCAGCAGCACATCGGGGGGCTACGAGCAGTACTTC	CASSTSGGYEQYF
TRBV18	TRBJ2-1	TRBD1	NA	TGTGCCAGCTCACGGATTCCGAACAGGGGGCGCTTCAATGAGCAGTTCTTC	CASSRIPNRGRFNEQFF
TRBV15	TRBJ1-3	NA	few	TGTGCCACCAGCATCCCGGGAAACACCATATATTTT	CATSIPGNTIYF
TRBV19	TRBJ1-1	NA	NA	TGTGCCAGTAGCCTCCCATTGGGAGCCGGGGGGATCGAAGCTTTCTTT	CASSLPLGAGGIEAFF
TRBV19	TRBJ1-2	NA	NA	TGTGCCAGTAGTTTTTCGCGAGGGGAGGGACGATATGGCTACACCTTC	CASSFSRGEGRYGYTF
TRBV6-5	TRBJ2-7	NA	NA	TGTGCCAGCAGTTCGGGACACCTCTACGAGCAGTACTTC	CASSSGHLYEQYF
TRBV10-3	TRBJ1-2	NA	NA	TGTGCCATCAGTGGGAACACGGGCTATGGCTACACCTTC	CAISGNTGYGYTF
TRBV2	TRBJ1-1	NA	NA	TGTGCCAGCAGTCCGCGGGGGAACACTGAAGCTTTCTTT	CASSPRGNTEAFF
TRBV30	TRBJ1-5	TRBD1	NA	TGTGCCTGGAGTTTCAACCGAGAACAGGGGGCTAGCAATCAGCCCCAGCATTTT	CAWSFNREQGASNQPQHF
TRBV11-2	TRBJ2-7	NA	NA	TGTGCCAGCAGCTTAGCGATGGGGCGAGAGCAGTACTTC	CASSLAMGREQYF
TRBV2	TRBJ2-7	NA	NA	TGTGCCAGCAGTGAAGAGGGGACATCAACCTACGAGCAGTACTTC	CASSEEGTSTYEQYF
TRBV19	TRBJ2-2	NA	NA	TGTGCCAGTAGTGTCGGTTTGAACACCGGGGAGCTGTTTTTT	CASSVGLNTGELFF
TRBV3-1/TRBV3-2	TRBJ1-5	NA	NA	TGTGCCAGCAGCCTGGGGGGTTTCAATCAGCCCCAGCATTTT	CASSLGGFNQPQHF
TRBV19	TRBJ2-6	NA	NA	TGTGCCAGTAGTTCCCCCCGAGGGTCTGGGGCCAACGTCCTGACTTTC	CASSSPRGSGANVLTF
TRBV7-2	TRBJ2-5	TRBD2	once	TGTGCCAGCAGTTCCCTTCGGGGGGTTGGAGAGACCCAGTACTTC	CASSSLRGVGETQYF
TRBV9	TRBJ1-2	TRBD1	once	TGTGCCAGCAGCACTGCAGGGGGCGAGGCCCGTGGCTACACCTTC	CASSTAGGEARGYTF
TRBV19	TRBJ2-2	TRBD2	NA	TGTGCCAGTAGGCGGACTAGCCCGAGCAGCACCGGGGAGCTGTTTTTT	CASRRTSPSSTGELFF
TRBV5-1	TRBJ2-3	NA	NA	TGCGCCAGCAGCTTGCAGGGCAACACAGATACGCAGTATTTT	CASSLQGNTDTQYF
TRBV5-5	TRBJ2-1	TRBD2	NA	TGTGCCAGCAGCCGGGAGGTACCAAGCTCCTACAATGAGCAGTTCTTC	CASSREVPSSYNEQFF
TRBV5-4	TRBJ2-3	TRBD2	NA	TGTGCCAGCAGCTTGCGGGTAGCGGGCGCAGATACGCAGTATTTT	CASSLRVAGADTQYF
TRBV9	TRBJ1-1	TRBD1	NA	TGTGCCAGCAGCTCAACAGGGGGACCCAACACTGAAGCTTTCTTT	CASSSTGGPNTEAFF
TRBV3-1/TRBV3-2	TRBJ1-2	TRBD1	once	TGTGCCAGCAGCCAAGACCCAGGGGGCGTCTATGGCTACACCTTC	CASSQDPGGVYGYTF
TRBV5-1	TRBJ2-3	TRBD2	NA	TGCGCCAGCAGCTTGTTCGTCTTGGGCGGGGGGAGCACAGATACGCAGTATTTT	CASSLFVLGGGSTDTQYF
TRBV18	TRBJ2-1	NA	few	TGTGCCAGCTCACCACCGCGGCAGAACTCCTACAATGAGCAGTTCTTC	CASSPPRQNSYNEQFF
TRBV19	TRBJ1-2	NA	NA	TGTGCCAGTATTCGCGCGGATGGAAACTATGGCTACACCTTC	CASIRADGNYGYTF
TRBV18	TRBJ1-2	NA	NA	TGTGCCAGCTCACCAGCCCTAGGTCGGCCGCCCCTCTATGGCTACACCTTC	CASSPALGRPPLYGYTF
TRBV24-1	TRBJ2-1	NA	NA	TGTGCCACCAGTGATTTGGTCGGTCTAGCCGTAGAGCAGTTCTTC	CATSDLVGLAVEQFF
TRBV7-9	TRBJ2-3	TRBD2	NA	TGTGCCAGCAGCTTTGGGGGGGAGGCAGATACGCAGTATTTT	CASSFGGEADTQYF
TRBV18	TRBJ2-7	NA	NA	TGTGCCAGCTCTCGGACAGAAACTAGTACCTACGAGCAGTACTTC	CASSRTETSTYEQYF
TRBV7-9	TRBJ1-2	TRBD1	NA	TGTGCCAGCAGCCGAGCAGGGGGCGGAAACTATGGCTACACCTTC	CASSRAGGGNYGYTF
TRBV18	TRBJ2-3	NA	NA	TGTGCCAGCTCACCGGGACTCGCTAGCACAGATACGCAGTATTTT	CASSPGLASTDTQYF
TRBV9	TRBJ2-3	TRBD2	NA	TGTGCCAGCAGCGTAGTGGAGCGGGGGTTCACAGATACGCAGTATTTT	CASSVVERGFTDTQYF
TRBV27	TRBJ2-3	TRBD2	NA	TGTGCCAGCAGCCTAGCGGGAGGCAGTTCGACAGATACGCAGTATTTT	CASSLAGGSSTDTQYF
TRBV7-2	TRBJ1-3	TRBD1	NA	TGTGCCAGCAGCTTACAGGGGGGCCTCTCTGGAAACACCATATATTTT	CASSLQGGLSGNTIYF
TRBV19	TRBJ1-5	TRBD1	NA	TGTGCCAGTAACACCGGGACAGGAAGCAATCAGCCCCAGCATTTT	CASNTGTGSNQPQHF
TRBV30	TRBJ1-4	NA	NA	TGTGCCTGGAGTGAAGGCCCCGGCGGGAAACTGTTTTTT	CAWSEGPGGKLFF
TRBV11-3	TRBJ1-1	TRBD1	few	TGTGCCAGCAGCTTGGGGGGTGGACAGGGACGGACTGAAGCTTTCTTT	CASSLGGGQGRTEAFF
TRBV5-5	TRBJ1-1	TRBD1	NA	TGTGCCAGCAGCCGACAGGGAGTCAATACTGAAGCTTTCTTT	CASSRQGVNTEAFF
TRBV6-5	TRBJ1-6	NA	NA	TGTGCCAGCAGTTACGCGGACAGTAATTCACCCCTCCACTTT	CASSYADSNSPLHF
TRBV7-2	TRBJ2-2	NA	NA	TGTGCCAGCAGCTTAGTGGCAGGGGGGAGCACCGGGGAGCTGTTTTTT	CASSLVAGGSTGELFF
TRBV6-2/TRBV6-3	TRBJ2-2	NA	NA	TGTGCCAGCAGTCGGACAGTGCTCGGGACCGGGGAGCTGTTTTTT	CASSRTVLGTGELFF